What follows are 31 T cell receptor beta chains derived from one specimen sequenced in a study of technical replicates of blood from a few donors. Only in-frame clones appear in the TCRdb table, and some are missing; sequencing was by immunoSEQ multiplex PCR. The sample yields tens of thousands of clones, 85% to 95% seen once. The source material was T cells isolated from PBMCs. Receptor source: a human donor in good health.

This chain links TRBV6-5 with TRBJ1-2, with TRBD1 as a possible D gene (5 bases). The CDR3 spans 12 residues. Germline CDR1 reads MNHEY; CDR2 reads SVGAGI. Trimming took 5 bases from V and 7 from J, leaving 11 bases between them. This CDR3 reads CASSPDSRGYTF. The CDR3, as DNA: TGTGCCAGCAGTCCAGACAGTCGTGGCTACACCTTC.

The chain couples TRBV19 to TRBJ1-1; no clear D gene. V lost 2 bases and J 2 bases, leaving 9 bases between the germline ends. Germline V gives CDR1 LNHDA, CDR2 SQIVND (reference sequence). CDR3 length: 14 residues. This CDR3 is CASSIIRGNTEAFF. DNA for the CDR3: TGTGCCAGTAGTATAATAAGAGGAAACACTGAAGCTTTCTTT.

In its sample, this clone was seen once. The chain recombines TRBV29-1 with TRBJ1-2; D gene unclear. With 8 bases removed from V and 8 bases from J, the gap between germline ends came to 18 bases. CDR3 length: 12 amino acids. Per germline, CDR1 SQVTM and CDR2 ANQGSEA. CDR3 amino acids: CSIPMSGGGYTF. The CDR3 nucleotides are TGCAGCATCCCGATGTCAGGTGGGGGCTACACCTTC. The variable domain in full, with the rest retrieved from reference TRBV29-1 and TRBJ1-2, is SAVISQKPSRDICQRGTSLTIQCQVDSQVTMMFWYRQQPGQSLTLIATANQGSEATYESGFVIDKFPISRPNLTFSTLTVSNMSPEDSSIYLCSIPMSGGGYTFGSGTRLTVV.

The chain links TRBV9 to TRBJ2-6; a weak D match, TRBD1 (6 bases). The CDR3 extends over 16 amino acids. V was pared by 4 bases and J by 2 bases, with 13 bases between. Germline V CDR1 and CDR2: SGDLS, YYNGEE. The CDR3 loop is CASSPYQGTGANVLTF. The DNA of the CDR3 is TGTGCCAGCAGCCCATACCAGGGGACTGGGGCCAACGTCCTGACTTTC.

V and J are TRBV5-6 and TRBJ2-2; D unclear. The germline CDR1 and CDR2 sequences are SGHDT and YYEEEE. Trimming shortened V by 6 bases and J by 0 bases, and 6 bases separated the two germline ends. CDR3 length equals 13 residues. The chain's CDR3 is CASIRANTGELFF. In nucleotides, the CDR3 is TGTGCCAGCATTCGGGCGAACACCGGGGAGCTGTTTTTT.

V gene TRBV5-5 combines with J gene TRBJ2-7, with 9 bases that match TRBD2. The CDR3 sequence is 15 residues long. V gave up 3 bases and J gave up 5 bases; unmatched junction bases: 9. In germline, CDR1 is SGHKS, CDR2 YYEKEE (reference sequence). CDR3 bases: TGTGCCAGCAGCTCCGCCGGGACTAGCACACACGAGCAGTACTTC. This encodes CASSSAGTSTHEQYF. Supplemented by reference TRBV5-5 and TRBJ2-7, the full variable domain reads DAGVTQSPTHLIKTRGQQVTLRCSPISGHKSVSWYQQVLGQGPQFIFQYYEKEERGRGNFPDRFSARQFPNYSSELNVNALLLGDSALYLCASSSAGTSTHEQYFGPGTRLTVT.

This clone appeared a single time. The chain's CDR3 is CASSYDLEDSYGYTF. Here the CDR3 DNA reads TGTGCCAGCAGTTATGATTTGGAGGACAGCTATGGCTACACCTTC. The V call is TRBV6-5, the J call TRBJ1-2; the D gene is possibly TRBD1 (6 bases). The germline V gene has CDR1 MNHEY and CDR2 SVGAGI. V lost 3 bases and J lost 4, with 15 bases in between. This CDR3 spans 15 amino acids.

The chain joins TRBV7-8 to TRBJ2-2; tentative D call: TRBD2 (5 bases). Germline V gives CDR1 SGHVS, CDR2 FQNEAQ. The CDR3 runs 15 residues. V gave up 7 bases and J gave up 4 bases, with 16 bases separating them. CDR3 loop: CASMWEKYGTGELFF. CDR3 nucleotide sequence: TGTGCCAGCATGTGGGAGAAGTACGGCACCGGGGAGCTGTTTTTT.

This sequence joins TRBV5-4 and TRBJ2-5, with 11 bases matching TRBD2. Germline loops: CDR1 SGHNT, CDR2 YYREEE (reference sequence). The CDR3 has 15 amino acids. Germline trimming cut 5 bases from V and 2 bases from J; bases unmatched to any gene: 5. CDR3 nucleotides: TGTGCCAGCAGGCTAGCGGGAGGTCTGCAAGAGACCCAGTACTTC. The encoded protein is CASRLAGGLQETQYF. The full variable domain, its missing parts supplied by reference TRBV5-4 and TRBJ2-5, is ETGVTQSPTHLIKTRGQQVTLRCSSQSGHNTVSWYQQALGQGPQFIFQYYREEENGRGNFPPRFSGLQFPNYSSELNVNALELDDSALYLCASRLAGGLQETQYFGPGTRLLVL.

V and J are TRBV6-5 and TRBJ1-2; D perhaps matches TRBD1 (6 bases). The CDR3 spans 12 residues. Germline V lookup: CDR1 MNHEY, CDR2 SVGAGI. Deletions cut 0 bases from V and 8 bases from J, with 7 bases between. CDR3 sequence: CASSYSRGGYTF. CDR3 DNA: TGTGCCAGCAGTTACTCCAGGGGAGGCTACACCTTC.

V gene TRBV6-5 combines with J gene TRBJ2-7; weak D call: TRBD2 (5 bases). Between the trimmed V and J ends, which lost 4 bases and 0 bases, there was a span of 10 bases. The CDR3 sequence is 14 residues long. Germline V gene sequence: CDR1 MNHEY, CDR2 SVGAGI. DNA for the CDR3: TGTGCCAGCAGTTTCACGGGAAGCTCCTACGAGCAGTACTTC. Its translation is CASSFTGSSYEQYF.

The rearrangement links TRBV4-2 to TRBJ2-7; 11 bases fit TRBD2. This CDR3 spans 17 amino acids. CDR1 is LGHNA, CDR2 YNFKEQ, per germline. V lost 2 bases and J lost 3; bases outside the gene matches: 9. The CDR3: CASSQPGELAGVYEQYF. For the CDR3, the DNA is TGTGCCAGCAGCCAACCTGGAGAACTAGCGGGAGTCTACGAGCAGTACTTC.

V is TRBV28 and J is TRBJ1-2, with a tentative D call TRBD1 (5 bases). Looked up from germline, CDR1 is MDHEN and CDR2 is SYDVKM. V lost 5 bases to trimming and J lost 5 bases, with 15 bases between them. This CDR3 spans 14 amino acids. The CDR3 reads CASSSAGSEYGYTF. For the CDR3, the DNA is TGTGCCAGCAGTAGCGCAGGGTCAGAATATGGCTACACCTTC.

The CDR3 is CASSLTGAQTYEQYF. Here the CDR3 DNA reads TGCGCCAGCAGCCTAACAGGGGCCCAAACCTACGAGCAGTACTTC. The rearrangement links TRBV5-1 to TRBJ2-7; 7 bases map to TRBD1. CDR1 is SGHRS and CDR2 is YFSETQ in the germline V gene. V gave up 4 bases and J gave up 2 bases; unmatched junction bases: 9. This CDR3 has 15 amino acids.

The chain joins TRBV27 to TRBJ2-7, with no clear D. Germline CDR1 and CDR2: MNHEY and SMNVEV (reference sequence). Trimming removed 6 bases from V and 4 bases from J, with 13 bases in between. The CDR3 contains 13 residues. CDR3 nucleotides: TGTGCCAGCAGGAATAGCTTCCGTTACGAGCAGTACTTC. Translating it yields CASRNSFRYEQYF.

V gene TRBV19 combines with J gene TRBJ2-1; 11 bases agree with TRBD1. V shed 9 bases and J 4 bases; nucleotides not matched to a gene: 2. Germline CDR1 and CDR2: LNHDA and SQIVND (reference sequence). The CDR3 consists of 13 residues. CDR3 nucleotide sequence: TGTGCCAGCCGGGACAGGGGGTACAATGAGCAGTTCTTC. It codes for CASRDRGYNEQFF.

DNA for the CDR3: TGCGCCAGCAGCTGGACTAGCGCGAATGAGCAGTTCTTC. It specifies CASSWTSANEQFF. The rearrangement links TRBV5-1 to TRBJ2-1; 9 nucleotides match TRBD2. The CDR3 has 13 residues. Germline V gene sequence: CDR1 SGHRS, CDR2 YFSETQ. V shed 3 bases and J 7 bases; nucleotides not matched to a gene: 2. Full variable domain (remainder filled in from reference TRBV5-1 and TRBJ2-1): KAGVTQTPRYLIKTRGQQVTLSCSPISGHRSVSWYQQTPGQGLQFLFEYFSETQRNKGNFPGRFSGRQFSNSRSEMNVSTLELGDSALYLCASSWTSANEQFFGPGTRLTVL.

The chain combines TRBV5-4 with TRBJ2-1; TRBD1 agrees at 8 bases. The CDR3 is made up of 14 amino acids. Losses at the gene ends were 5 bases for V and 7 bases for J; bases not matched to a gene: 8. Germline V gives CDR1 SGHNT, CDR2 YYREEE (reference sequence). In nucleotides, the CDR3 is TGTGCCAGCAGGATGGACAGGGACAGGAATGAGCAGTTCTTC. Its protein product is CASRMDRDRNEQFF.

The chain has TRBV2 and TRBJ1-1; D may be TRBD1 (6 bases). Germline lookup yields CDR1 SNHLY and CDR2 FYNNEI. The CDR3 totals 14 residues. V lost 5 bases and J lost 0, with 10 bases in between. The CDR3 DNA reads as TGTGCCAGCAGTACCAGGGGCATGAACACTGAAGCTTTCTTT. Encoded protein: CASSTRGMNTEAFF.

The chain has TRBV27 and TRBJ2-7; 7 positions match TRBD2. The CDR3 is made up of 16 amino acids. V was clipped by 6 bases and J by 0 bases; unmatched bases: 11. Germline CDR1 and CDR2: MNHEY and SMNVEV (reference sequence). The CDR3: CASSGLAGAVSYEQYF. DNA of the CDR3: TGTGCCAGCAGCGGCTTAGCGGGCGCTGTCTCCTACGAGCAGTACTTC.

This rearrangement joins TRBV6-1 to TRBJ2-2; D call uncertain. Germline assignment: CDR1 MNHNS and CDR2 SASEGT. The length of the CDR3 is 11 residues. The V end lost 6 bases, the J end lost 7 bases, and 6 bases lay between the germline ends. CDR3 in DNA: TGTGCCAGCAGCTACGGCGGGGAGCTGTTTTTT. It translates to CASSYGGELFF.

The chain uses TRBV9 and TRBJ1-1; 7 bases fit TRBD1. Trimming removed 4 bases from V and 0 bases from J; junction bases left unmatched: 12. Looked up from germline, CDR1 is SGDLS and CDR2 is YYNGEE. The CDR3 sequence is 17 residues long. The CDR3 DNA reads as TGTGCCAGCAGCCCAAAGGGACAGCTACAGATGAACACTGAAGCTTTCTTT. Amino acids: CASSPKGQLQMNTEAFF.

In DNA form, the CDR3 reads TGTGCCAGCACCGATACCCCAGAGGAAGATACGCAGTATTTT. It encodes CASTDTPEEDTQYF. The chain recombines TRBV6-5 with TRBJ2-3, with D hard to call. Germline-derived CDR1 and CDR2 are MNHEY and SVGAGI. The V end was cut by 7 bases, the J end by 5 bases, with 16 bases between. This CDR3 is 14 amino acids long.

The chain links TRBV5-4 to TRBJ2-7; TRBD1 matches 10 bases. Per germline, CDR1 SGHNT and CDR2 YYREEE (reference sequence). V dropped 5 bases and J dropped 5; count of bases not matched to a gene: 4. This CDR3 has 13 residues. The CDR3 here is CASRQTGGHEQYF. In DNA, the CDR3 is TGTGCCAGCAGGCAGACAGGGGGCCACGAGCAGTACTTC.

This chain links TRBV19 with TRBJ2-6; no definite D call. The length of the CDR3 is 17 residues. Trimming left V 4 bases short and J 0 bases short, with 13 bases between. CDR1 is LNHDA, CDR2 SQIVND, per germline (reference sequence). The CDR3 is CASSTLHIVSGANVLTF. Written as DNA, the CDR3 is TGTGCCAGTAGTACCCTCCACATTGTCTCTGGGGCCAACGTCCTGACTTTC.

The CDR3, as DNA: TGTGCCAGCAGTCCCAGGGCCTATGGCTACACCTTC. Protein sequence: CASSPRAYGYTF. J is TRBJ1-2 and V is TRBV2; a possible D gene is TRBD1 (5 bases). In germline, CDR1 is SNHLY, CDR2 FYNNEI. The CDR3 runs to 12 residues. V was pared by 5 bases and J by 4 bases, with 8 bases between.

The rearrangement joins TRBV11-2 to TRBJ2-5; D uncertain. CDR1 and CDR2 (germline): SGHAT, FQNNGV. This CDR3 region has 11 residues. The V end was cut by 5 bases, the J end by 2 bases, with 3 bases between. DNA for the CDR3: TGTGCCAGCAGCCCGCAAGAGACCCAGTACTTC. Its protein product is CASSPQETQYF.

The chain is built from TRBV30 and TRBJ1-2, with 12 bases aligning to TRBD1. Germline loops: CDR1 GTSNPN, CDR2 SVGIG (reference sequence). The CDR3 loop spans 13 amino acids. The CDR3 sequence is CAARDRGLYGYTF. The CDR3 DNA is TGTGCTGCCCGGGACAGGGGGCTTTACGGCTACACCTTC.

V and J are TRBV27 and TRBJ2-1; the match to TRBD1 covers 7 bases. The CDR3 has 16 amino acids. The trim removed 2 bases at V and 3 bases at J, leaving 7 bases unmatched. Per germline, CDR1 MNHEY and CDR2 SMNVEV (reference sequence). This chain's CDR3 is CASSLIGDRDYNEQFF. In nucleotides, the CDR3 is TGTGCCAGCAGTTTAATAGGAGACAGGGACTACAATGAGCAGTTCTTC.

The chain couples TRBV9 to TRBJ2-1; no firm D call. V was pared by 0 bases and J by 3 bases, with 4 bases between. Per the germline V gene, CDR1 is SGDLS and CDR2 is YYNGEE. The CDR3 is 13 amino acids. The CDR3 sequence: CASSVGVYNEQFF. The DNA of the CDR3 is TGTGCCAGCAGCGTAGGCGTCTACAATGAGCAGTTCTTC.

The chain combines TRBV4-1 with TRBJ1-2; 10 nucleotides match TRBD1. The CDR3 has 15 residues. CDR1 and CDR2 from the germline V gene are MGHRA and YSYEKL. V lost 3 bases to trimming and J lost 3 bases; unmatched junction nucleotides: 4. The CDR3 protein is CASSHPGTGDYGYTF. In DNA, the CDR3 is TGCGCCAGCAGCCACCCCGGGACAGGGGACTATGGCTACACCTTC.